The sample holds a few counts of the clone carrying this T cell receptor beta chain. The TCR beta library used iRepertoire HTBI primers with Arm-PCR amplification of CDR3. TCRdb itself ran the multiplex PCR reads through MiXCR, one entry per CDR3 protein. The sample lists 350,000 to 500,000 distinct CDR3 sequences, 14% occurring once. The data derive from a study of regulatory T cells in long-lasting Graves disease. Trimming took 1 base from V and 6 from J, leaving 16 bases between them. Germline values: CDR1 SGHAT, CDR2 FQNNGV. CDR3 length equals 15 residues. As for time point: newly diagnosed GD, antithyroid drugs for less than 3 months. From PBMCs, RNA was extracted and then used to make the TCR library. Roughly 9.9-milliliter peripheral blood samples went into EDTA tubes. These data were also reused for a study on T cells in Graves' hyperthyroidism and ophthalmopathy. That paper notes: First-round RT-PCR of the TCR CDR3 relied on the HTBI primer set.

The V gene is TRBV11-2, the J gene TRBJ2-7; no clear D gene. This receptor was taken from a woman in her 50s with Graves disease. Sequencing was performed on peripheral blood mononuclear cells (PBMCs), taken at new diagnosis, from a patient treated with antithyroid drugs. The CDR3 DNA reads as TGTGCCAGCAGCTTAGGAATAGGGAATTTGGGCGAGCAGTACTTC. Encoded protein: CASSLGIGNLGEQYF.